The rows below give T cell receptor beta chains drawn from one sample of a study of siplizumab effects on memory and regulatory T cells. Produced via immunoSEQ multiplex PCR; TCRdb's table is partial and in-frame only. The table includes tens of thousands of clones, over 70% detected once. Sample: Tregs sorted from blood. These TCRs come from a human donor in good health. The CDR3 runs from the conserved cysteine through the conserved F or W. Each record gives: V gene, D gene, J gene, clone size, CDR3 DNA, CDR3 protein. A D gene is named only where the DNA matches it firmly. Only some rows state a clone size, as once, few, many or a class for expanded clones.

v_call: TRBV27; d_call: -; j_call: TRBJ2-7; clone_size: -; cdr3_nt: TGTGCCAGCAGTTTACGAGGACGAAGGGTGGAGGGTAAGTCCCACGAGCAGTACTTC; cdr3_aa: CASSLRGRRVEGKSHEQYF
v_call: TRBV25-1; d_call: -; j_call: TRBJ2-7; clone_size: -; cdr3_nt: TGTGCCAGCAGGTTATCCGGGATGGGGGACGAGCAGTACTTC; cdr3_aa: CASRLSGMGDEQYF
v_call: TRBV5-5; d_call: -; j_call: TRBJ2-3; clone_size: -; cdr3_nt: TGTGCCAGCAGCTGGGGAAAAGATACGCAGTATTTT; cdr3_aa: CASSWGKDTQYF
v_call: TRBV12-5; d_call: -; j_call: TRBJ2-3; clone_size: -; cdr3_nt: TGTGCTAGTGGTTCCAAGCGGGCAACCAACACAGATACGCAGTATTTT; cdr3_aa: CASGSKRATNTDTQYF
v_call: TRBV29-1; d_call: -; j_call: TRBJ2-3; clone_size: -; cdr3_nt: TGCAGCGTTGACGGGCAGAGCACAGATACGCAGTATTTT; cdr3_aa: CSVDGQSTDTQYF
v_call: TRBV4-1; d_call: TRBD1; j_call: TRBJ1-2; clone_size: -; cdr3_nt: TGCGCCAGCAGCCAAGAGGACAGGCGGGACTATGGCTACACCTTC; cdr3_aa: CASSQEDRRDYGYTF
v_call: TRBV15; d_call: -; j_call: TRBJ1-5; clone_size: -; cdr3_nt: TGTGCCACCAGTAGCGGGATGGGTCAGCCCCAGCATTTT; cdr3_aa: CATSSGMGQPQHF
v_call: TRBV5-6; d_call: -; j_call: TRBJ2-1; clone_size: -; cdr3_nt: TGTGCCAGCAGCTTGGCTTTTTCCTACAATGAGCAGTTCTTC; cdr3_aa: CASSLAFSYNEQFF
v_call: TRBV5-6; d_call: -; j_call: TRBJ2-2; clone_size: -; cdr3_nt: TGTGCCAGCAGCTTGGTCGCCTCCAGGGAGCTGTTTTTT; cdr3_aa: CASSLVASRELFF
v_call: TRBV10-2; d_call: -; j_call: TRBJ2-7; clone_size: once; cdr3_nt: TGCGCCACCAGCGGAATGGGCCGGTACGAGCAGTACTTC; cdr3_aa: CATSGMGRYEQYF
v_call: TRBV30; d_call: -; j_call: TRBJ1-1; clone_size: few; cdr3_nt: TGTGCCTGGAGATGGGACGGAGACACTGAAGCTTTCTTT; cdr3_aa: CAWRWDGDTEAFF
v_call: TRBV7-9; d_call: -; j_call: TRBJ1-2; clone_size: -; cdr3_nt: TGTGCCAGCAGGGATTCGAGCCATGGCTACACCTTC; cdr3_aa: CASRDSSHGYTF
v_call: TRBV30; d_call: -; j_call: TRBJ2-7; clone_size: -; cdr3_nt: TGTGCCTGGAGCATGTTGCGCGAGCAGTACTTC; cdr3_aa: CAWSMLREQYF
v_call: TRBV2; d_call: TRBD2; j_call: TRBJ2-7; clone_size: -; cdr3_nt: TGTGCCAGCAGTACGCTAGGGTATAGCGGGAGGGCGGAGCAGTACTTC; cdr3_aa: CASSTLGYSGRAEQYF
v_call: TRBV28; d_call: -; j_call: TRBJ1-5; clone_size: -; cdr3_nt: TGTGCCAGCCGAAACCGACAGGCCGGGAATCAGCCCCAGCATTTT; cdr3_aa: CASRNRQAGNQPQHF
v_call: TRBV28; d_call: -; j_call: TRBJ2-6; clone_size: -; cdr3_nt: TGTGCCAGCAGGCGGGACTCGAACTCTGGGGCCAACGTCCTGACTTTC; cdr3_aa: CASRRDSNSGANVLTF
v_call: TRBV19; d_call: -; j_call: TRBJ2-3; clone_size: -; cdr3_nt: TGTGCCAGTAGTATTCAAGATACGCAGTATTTT; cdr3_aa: CASSIQDTQYF
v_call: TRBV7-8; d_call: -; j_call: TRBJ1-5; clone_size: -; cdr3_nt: TGTGCCAGCAGCCCTGTCCCGGGCAATCAGCCCCAGCATTTT; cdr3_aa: CASSPVPGNQPQHF
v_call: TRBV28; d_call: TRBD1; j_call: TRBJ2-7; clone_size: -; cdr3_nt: TGTGCCAGCGGGGGACAGGGGCCTTCCTACGAGCAGTACTTC; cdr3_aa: CASGGQGPSYEQYF
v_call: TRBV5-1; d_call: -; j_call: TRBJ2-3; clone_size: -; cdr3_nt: TGCGCCAGCAGCTTGGTGGGCCCAGATTCGGATACGCAGTATTTT; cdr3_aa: CASSLVGPDSDTQYF
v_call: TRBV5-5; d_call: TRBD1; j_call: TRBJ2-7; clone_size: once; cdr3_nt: TGTGCCAGCAGCTTGGGGGGACAGGGGTCCTACGAGCAGTACTTC; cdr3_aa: CASSLGGQGSYEQYF
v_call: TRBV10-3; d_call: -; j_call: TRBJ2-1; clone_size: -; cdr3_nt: TGTGCCATCAGTGAGGTGGGGGCCGGTGAGCAGTTCTTC; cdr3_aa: CAISEVGAGEQFF
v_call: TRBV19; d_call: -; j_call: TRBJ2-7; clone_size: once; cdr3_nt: TGTGCCAGTAGTACAACGACTAGTACTTACGAGCAGTACTTC; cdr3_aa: CASSTTTSTYEQYF
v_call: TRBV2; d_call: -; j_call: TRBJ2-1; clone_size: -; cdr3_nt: TGTGCCAGCTTCGGACACCTATACAATGAGCAGTTCTTC; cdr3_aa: CASFGHLYNEQFF
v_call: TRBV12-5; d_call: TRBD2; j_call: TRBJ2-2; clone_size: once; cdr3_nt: TGTGCTAGTGGGACTAGCGGGAGGGCCGGGGAGCTGTTTTTT; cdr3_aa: CASGTSGRAGELFF
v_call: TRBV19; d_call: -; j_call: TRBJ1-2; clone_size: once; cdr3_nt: TGTGCCAGTACCATCCAGGGAGAGGGCTATGGCTACACCTTC; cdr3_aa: CASTIQGEGYGYTF
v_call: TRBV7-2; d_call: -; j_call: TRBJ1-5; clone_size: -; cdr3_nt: TGTGCCAGCAGCTTAGGTCACCGAAATCAGCCCCAGCATTTT; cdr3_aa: CASSLGHRNQPQHF
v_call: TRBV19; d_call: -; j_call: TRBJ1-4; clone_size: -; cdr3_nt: TGTGCCAGTAGTCCCGGTCCGCGGGCTGAAAAACTGTTTTTT; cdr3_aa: CASSPGPRAEKLFF
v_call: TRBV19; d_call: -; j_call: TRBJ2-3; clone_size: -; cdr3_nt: TGTGCCACTAGAAAGGGACCCTCACCCACAGATACGCAGTATTTT; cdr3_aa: CATRKGPSPTDTQYF
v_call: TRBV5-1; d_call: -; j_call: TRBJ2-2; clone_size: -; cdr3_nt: TGCGCCAGCAGCCAGCTCAGCACCACCGGGGAGCTGTTTTTT; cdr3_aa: CASSQLSTTGELFF
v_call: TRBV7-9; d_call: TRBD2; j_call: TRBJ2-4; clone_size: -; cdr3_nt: TGTGCCAGCAGCCCCCTAGGGGGACTAGCGGGAGGGAGCAAAAACATTCAGTACTTC; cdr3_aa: CASSPLGGLAGGSKNIQYF
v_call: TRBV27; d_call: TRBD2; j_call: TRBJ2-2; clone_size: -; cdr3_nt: TGTGCCAGCAGTCCGGGACTAGCGGGGCTTTTAATGAACACCGGGGAGCTGTTTTTT; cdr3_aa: CASSPGLAGLLMNTGELFF
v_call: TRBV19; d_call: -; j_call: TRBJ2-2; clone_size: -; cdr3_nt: TGTGCCAGTAGTATACGAGGCGGAGCGAACACCGGGGAGCTGTTTTTT; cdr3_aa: CASSIRGGANTGELFF
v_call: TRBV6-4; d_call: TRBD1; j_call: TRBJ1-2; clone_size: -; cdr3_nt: TGTGCATACCGGGACAGGAACTATGGCTACACCTTC; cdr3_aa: CAYRDRNYGYTF
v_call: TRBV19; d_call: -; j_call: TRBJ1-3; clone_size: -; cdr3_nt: TGTGCCAGTAGTCGACTCTCTGGAAACACCATATATTTT; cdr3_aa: CASSRLSGNTIYF
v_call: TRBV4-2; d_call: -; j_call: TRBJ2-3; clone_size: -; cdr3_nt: TGTGCCAGCAGCCAAGATTCCTCTTTAGGGACAGATACGCAGTATTTT; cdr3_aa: CASSQDSSLGTDTQYF
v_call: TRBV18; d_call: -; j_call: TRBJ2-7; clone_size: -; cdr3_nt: TGTGCCAGCTCGCTAGGAAACAGCTACGAGCAGTACTTC; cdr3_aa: CASSLGNSYEQYF
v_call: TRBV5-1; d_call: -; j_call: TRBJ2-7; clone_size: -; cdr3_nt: TGCGCCAGCAGCTTTTCCGGGACACTCTACGAGCAGTACTTC; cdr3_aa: CASSFSGTLYEQYF
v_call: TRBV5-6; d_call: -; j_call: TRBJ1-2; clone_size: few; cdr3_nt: TGTGCCACCCTCTTGCGAGGACTTAACTATGGCTACACCTTC; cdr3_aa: CATLLRGLNYGYTF
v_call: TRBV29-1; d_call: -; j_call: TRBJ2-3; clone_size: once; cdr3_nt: TGCAGCGTTGATTTCCAGGGAGGAGATACGCAGTATTTT; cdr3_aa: CSVDFQGGDTQYF
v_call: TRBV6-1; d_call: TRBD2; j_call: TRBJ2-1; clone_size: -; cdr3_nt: TGTGCCAGCAGTGGAGGACTAGCGGGAGGGGATGAGCAGTTCTTC; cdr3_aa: CASSGGLAGGDEQFF
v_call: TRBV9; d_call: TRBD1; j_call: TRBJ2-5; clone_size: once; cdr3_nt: TGTGCCAGCAGCGCCCACAGGGGAGAGACCCAGTACTTC; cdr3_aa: CASSAHRGETQYF
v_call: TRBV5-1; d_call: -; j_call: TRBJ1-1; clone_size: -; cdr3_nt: TGCGCCAGCAGCTATTCGACAGGAAACACTGAAGCTTTCTTT; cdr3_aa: CASSYSTGNTEAFF
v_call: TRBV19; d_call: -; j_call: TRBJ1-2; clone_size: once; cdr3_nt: TGTGCCAGTAGTGCTCGGGGGCCCTATGGCTACACCTTC; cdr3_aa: CASSARGPYGYTF
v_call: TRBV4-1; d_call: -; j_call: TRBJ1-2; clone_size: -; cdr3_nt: TGCGCCAGCAGCATGGGGAGCGGCTATGGCTACACCTTC; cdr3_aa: CASSMGSGYGYTF
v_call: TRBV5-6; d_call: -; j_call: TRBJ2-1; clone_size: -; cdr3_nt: TGTGCCAGCAGCTTCAGCGCGGGTTTCTACAATGAGCAGTTCTTC; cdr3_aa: CASSFSAGFYNEQFF
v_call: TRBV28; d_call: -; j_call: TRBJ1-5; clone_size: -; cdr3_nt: TGTGCCAGCAGGGGGGTGAATCAGCCCCAGCATTTT; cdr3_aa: CASRGVNQPQHF
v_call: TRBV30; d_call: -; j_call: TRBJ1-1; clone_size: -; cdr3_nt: TGTGCCTGGACTCGCTCGGGAGGTGGGCGCACTGAAGCTTTCTTT; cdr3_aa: CAWTRSGGGRTEAFF
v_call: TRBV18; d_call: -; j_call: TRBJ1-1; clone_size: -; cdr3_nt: TGTGCCAGCTCACCAAAAGAGAACACTGAAGCTTTCTTT; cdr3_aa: CASSPKENTEAFF
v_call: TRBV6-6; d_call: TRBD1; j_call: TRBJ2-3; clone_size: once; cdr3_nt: TGTGCCAGCAGACAAACAGGGGTCAGCACAGATACGCAGTATTTT; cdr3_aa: CASRQTGVSTDTQYF
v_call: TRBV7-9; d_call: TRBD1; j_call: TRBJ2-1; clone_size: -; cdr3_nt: TGTGCCAGCAGCTTATTCGGGACAGACAATGAGCAGTTCTTC; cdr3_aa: CASSLFGTDNEQFF
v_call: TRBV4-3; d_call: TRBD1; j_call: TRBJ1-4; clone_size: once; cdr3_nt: TGCGCCAGCAGCCCGTACAGGGGGGCTGAAAAACTGTTTTTT; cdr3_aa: CASSPYRGAEKLFF
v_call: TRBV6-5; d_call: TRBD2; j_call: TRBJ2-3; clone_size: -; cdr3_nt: TGTGCCAGCAGTTACGGACGTGCGGGAGTTGGGGATACGCAGTATTTT; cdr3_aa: CASSYGRAGVGDTQYF
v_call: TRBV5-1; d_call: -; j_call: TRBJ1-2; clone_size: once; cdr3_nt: TGCGCCAGCAGCTTGGCCCAGGGGAACAACTATGGCTACACCTTC; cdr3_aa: CASSLAQGNNYGYTF
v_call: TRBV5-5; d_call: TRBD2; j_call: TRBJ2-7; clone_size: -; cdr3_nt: TGTGCCAGCAGCTTGTGGGCGGGAGGCTACGAGCAGTACTTC; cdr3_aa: CASSLWAGGYEQYF